This TCR beta chain appears in the sequencing data of a study of T cell responses to AZD1222 COVID-19 vaccine. Profiled with immunoSEQ multiplex PCR; TCRdb holds only in-frame clones, not every one. The sample lists about 120,000 clones; more than 85% were seen once. This CDR3 has 16 residues. The junction had 6 bases not matched to a gene; V was cut back by 3 bases and J by 6 bases. Germline V gene data show CDR1 as SGHDT and CDR2 as YYEEEE. Specimen: peripheral blood, collected on day 0 of AZD1222 vaccination. This clonotype was obtained from an adult in good health. This rearrangement joins TRBV5-6 to TRBJ2-2; 12 bases align to TRBD2. CDR3 in DNA: TGTGCCAGCAGCTGGGGGACTAGCGGGTTTTCCGGGGAGCTGTTTTTT. This translates into CASSWGTSGFSGELFF.